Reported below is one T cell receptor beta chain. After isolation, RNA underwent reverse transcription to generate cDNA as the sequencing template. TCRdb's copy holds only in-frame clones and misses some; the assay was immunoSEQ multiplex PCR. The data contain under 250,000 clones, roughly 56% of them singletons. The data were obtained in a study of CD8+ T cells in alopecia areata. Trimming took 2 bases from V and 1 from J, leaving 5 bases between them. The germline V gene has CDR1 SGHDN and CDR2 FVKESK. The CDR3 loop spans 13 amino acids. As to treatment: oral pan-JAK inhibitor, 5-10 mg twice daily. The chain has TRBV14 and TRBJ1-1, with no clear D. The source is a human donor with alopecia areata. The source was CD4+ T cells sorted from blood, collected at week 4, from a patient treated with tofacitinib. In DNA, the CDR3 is TGTGCCAGCAGCCAATCCGGGAACACTGAAGCTTTCTTT. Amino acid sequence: CASSQSGNTEAFF.